This T cell receptor beta chain was captured in a study of beta chain features in type 1 diabetes. All of the isolated RNA was reverse transcribed, so expressed TCRB transcripts were sequenced. The data were produced by immunoSEQ multiplex PCR, yet TCRdb's version contains in-frame clones alone and is incomplete. The sample contains around 250,000 clones, about 26% of which appear only once. As regards this clone: As yet, its antigen is unknown.

Every donor provided one heparinised blood draw, which averaged about 120 mL. Each population that was sorted was more than 95% pure. Regarding the study as a whole: TCRB CDR3s were moderately but significantly shorter in Type 1 diabetes patients in all four CD4+ subsets. Over-representation of high TCR-expressing cells was a possible consequence of cDNA sequencing.

This receptor was taken from a man aged 30-40 years in good health. The sample taken for sequencing was central memory CD4+ T cells from blood.

CDR3 DNA sequence: TGTGCCATCAGTGACGGTGGACTAGCTTACAATGAGCAGTTCTTC. Translating it yields CAISDGGLAYNEQFF. The chain couples TRBV10-3 to TRBJ2-1, with TRBD2 identical over 8 bases. After removal of 3 bases from V and 4 bases from J, the junction contained 5 bases not matched to a gene. CDR3 length: 15 amino acids. Per germline, CDR1 ENHRY and CDR2 SYGVKD.